A single sample is the source of the 16 T cell receptor beta chains below, sequenced in a study of blood T cell repertoires in COVID-19. Here immunoSEQ multiplex PCR was the method, and the copy in TCRdb shows in-frame clones only, minus some. The sample has around 290,000 clones, more than 70% seen once. The sample comprised PBMCs or T cells enriched from blood (not recorded which). These receptor sequences come from a woman in her fifties or sixties in a cohort exposed to, infected with or recovered from COVID-19 (not recorded which).

The table lists this clone with a few counts. The rearrangement uses TRBV5-1 and TRBJ1-2, with 9 bases identical to TRBD1. V dropped 9 bases and J dropped 7; count of bases not matched to a gene: 16. Germline CDR1 reads SGHRS; CDR2 reads YFSETQ. This CDR3 spans 15 amino acids. CDR3 sequence: CATSDPGQGVGGYTF. The CDR3 nucleotides are TGCGCCACTTCGGACCCGGGACAGGGTGTAGGTGGCTACACCTTC.

This rearrangement joins TRBV28 to TRBJ1-1, with 10 positions matching TRBD1. The CDR3 runs to 14 residues. The V and J ends lost 11 bases and 4 bases, in that order; junction bases with no gene match: 10. The germline gives CDR1 MDHEN, CDR2 SYDVKM. The CDR3 loop is CAHRRDRGGTEAFF. The CDR3 nucleotides are TGTGCCCATAGGAGGGACAGGGGCGGCACTGAAGCTTTCTTT.

The chain uses TRBV7-2 and TRBJ2-5; 12 bases map to TRBD2. V lost 4 bases and J lost 5; bases outside the gene matches: 5. The CDR3 is 15 amino acids. Germline V CDR1 and CDR2: SGHTA, FQGNSA. The CDR3 reads CASSSGLAGRETQYF. For the CDR3, the DNA is TGTGCCAGCAGCTCGGGACTAGCGGGTAGGGAGACCCAGTACTTC.

The V gene is TRBV7-2, the J gene TRBJ1-6, with D perhaps TRBD1 (6 bases). The CDR3 sequence is 15 residues long. Germline V lookup: CDR1 SGHTA, CDR2 FQGNSA. V lost 4 bases to trimming and J lost 4 bases, with 11 bases between them. In nucleotides, the CDR3 is TGTGCCAGCAGCTCACAGGGTTTTTATAATTCACCCCTCCACTTT. It translates to CASSSQGFYNSPLHF.

V gene TRBV5-4 combines with J gene TRBJ2-3; 12 nucleotides match TRBD2. With V trimmed by 1 base and J by 0 bases, 9 bases remained unmatched. The V gene's germline CDR1 is SGHNT and CDR2 YYREEE (reference sequence). This CDR3 spans 19 amino acids. Written as DNA, the CDR3 is TGTGCCAGCAGCTTGTCAGGACTAGCGGGACCCCCTAGCACAGATACGCAGTATTTT. Its translation is CASSLSGLAGPPSTDTQYF.

A few counts support this clone. V usage is TRBV29-1 and J usage is TRBJ1-5, with TRBD1 matching 10 bases. With V trimmed by 6 bases and J by 6 bases, 5 bases remained unmatched. Germline V gene data show CDR1 as SQVTM and CDR2 as ANQGSEA. The CDR3 consists of 13 residues. The CDR3 nucleotides read TGCAGCGTCGTTGGACAGGGGGGTCAGCCCCAGCATTTT. Encoded protein: CSVVGQGGQPQHF.

With respect to this clone: The junction differs from germline at one of its ends, possibly a read error. The chain recombines TRBV5-1 with TRBJ2-7; 8 nucleotides match TRBD1. Germline CDR1 is SGHRS and CDR2 is YFSETQ. This CDR3 contains 10 residues. The DNA for the CDR3 is TGCGCCAGCAGCTTCAGGGGGCGGCACTTC. This gives the protein CASSFRGRHF.

This chain joins TRBV7-8 and TRBJ2-5; 9 positions match TRBD2. Germline CDR1 and CDR2: SGHVS and FQNEAQ. Trimming at V came to 5 bases and at J to 3 bases, leaving 16 bases not matched to a gene. This CDR3 is 18 amino acids long. The CDR3, as DNA: TGTGCCAGCAGCCCGCGGGTAGCGGGAGTTAAAGCAAAAGAGACCCAGTACTTC. Amino acids: CASSPRVAGVKAKETQYF.

A single count supports this clone. V gene TRBV10-3 combines with J gene TRBJ1-5, with a tentative D call TRBD1 (6 bases). The CDR3 sequence is 15 residues long. Germline values: CDR1 ENHRY, CDR2 SYGVKD. V was pared by 2 bases and J by 0 bases, with 8 bases between. The CDR3 reads CAISEGQYSNQPQHF. CDR3 nucleotide sequence: TGTGCCATCAGTGAGGGACAGTATAGCAATCAGCCCCAGCATTTT.

CDR3 bases: TGCGCCAGCAGCCCCGGGACAGGGGGGTACGGTGAGCAGTTCTTC. Translation gives CASSPGTGGYGEQFF. V gene TRBV5-1 combines with J gene TRBJ2-1, with 11 bases aligning to TRBD1. J lost 9 bases, V lost 4 bases, and 9 bases had no gene match. Per germline, CDR1 SGHRS and CDR2 YFSETQ. The CDR3 spans 15 residues.

The J gene is TRBJ1-5, the V gene TRBV2, with D possibly being TRBD1 (5 bases). This CDR3 has 14 amino acids. Trimming removed 6 bases at V and 1 base at J, with 10 bases between. Germline V lookup: CDR1 SNHLY, CDR2 FYNNEI. CDR3 sequence: CASRAGDSNQPQHF. CDR3 bases: TGTGCCAGCAGAGCGGGGGACAGCAATCAGCCCCAGCATTTT.

V usage is TRBV20-1 and J usage is TRBJ2-7; 7 positions match TRBD2. Germline CDR1 reads DFQATT; CDR2 reads SNEGSKA (reference sequence). CDR3 length: 15 amino acids. Trimming at V came to 3 bases and at J to 0 bases, leaving 8 bases not matched to a gene. CDR3 coding DNA: TGCAGTGCTAGTGGTCTAGCGGTGAGCTCCTACGAGCAGTACTTC. Its translation: CSASGLAVSSYEQYF.

The sample holds many counts of this clone. The same CDR3 also results from other DNA sequences found in this sample. J is TRBJ2-7 and V is TRBV2; 7 bases line up with TRBD1. The CDR3 is 12 amino acids. V dropped 4 bases and J dropped 3; count of bases not matched to a gene: 0. Germline V gene lookup returns CDR1 SNHLY and CDR2 FYNNEI. In DNA, the CDR3 is TGTGCCAGCAGTGGACAGGGCTACGAGCAGTACTTC. Its protein is CASSGQGYEQYF. The variable domain in full, with the rest retrieved from reference TRBV2 and TRBJ2-7, is EPEVTQTPSHQVTQMGQEVILRCVPISNHLYFYWYRQILGQKVEFLVSFYNNEISEKSEIFDDQFSVERPDGSNFTLKIRSTKLEDSAMYFCASSGQGYEQYFGPGTRLTVT.

This clone was seen many times. The gene calls are TRBV6-5 and TRBJ2-2; 7 positions agree with TRBD2. V was pared by 5 bases and J by 4 bases, with 7 bases of the junction left unmatched. CDR1 and CDR2 (germline): MNHEY, SVGAGI. There are 15 residues in the CDR3. As DNA, the CDR3 is TGTGCCAGCAGTCCTCCTAGCGGTGGCACCGGGGAGCTGTTTTTT. Protein product: CASSPPSGGTGELFF.

V gene TRBV7-3 combines with J gene TRBJ2-1; 8 nucleotides line up with TRBD2. Trimming removed 2 bases from V and 1 base from J; junction bases left unmatched: 7. Germline V lookup: CDR1 SGHTA, CDR2 FQGTGA. This CDR3 comprises 17 residues. Here the CDR3 reads CASSLPGTRGSYNEQFF. Written as DNA, the CDR3 is TGTGCCAGCAGCTTACCCGGGACTAGGGGTTCCTACAATGAGCAGTTCTTC.

The chain links TRBV6-5 to TRBJ1-5, with D possibly TRBD1 on 6 matching bases. The CDR3 length is 15 residues. V lost 6 bases, J lost 9 bases, and 21 bases lay in between. Germline V CDR1 and CDR2: MNHEY, SVGAGI. CDR3 residues: CASSPGGARMLPQHF. The CDR3 nucleotides read TGTGCCAGCAGCCCCGGGGGGGCACGGATGTTGCCCCAGCATTTT.